Listed here are 32 T cell receptor beta chains from one sample, sequenced in a study of early T cells in non-severe SARS-CoV-2 infection listed by TCRdb under 2021. The library came from 5' RACE. TCRdb records NextSeq 500 as the sequencer. TCRdb reanalyzed the raw reads on its own, using fastp at Q25 for trimming and MiXCR for clone calling, and kept in-frame beta chains. Rows are combined by CDR3 protein, so each entry shows the most common genes and DNA. The table for this sample lists 85,000 to 100,000 distinct CDR3 sequences; around 14% of them were counted only once. Around 2.4% of the sample is taken by the ten largest. The sample was whole blood. Every receptor here comes from an adult who was a healthcare worker with PCR-confirmed SARS-CoV-2 infection or an uninfected control (not recorded which).

This clonotype was observed many times. The chain carries TRBV20-1 and TRBJ1-5; D not resolved. V was trimmed by 6 bases and J by 0 bases, leaving 15 bases between them. Per the germline V gene, CDR1 is DFQATT and CDR2 is SNEGSKA (reference sequence). This CDR3 is built from 15 residues. The CDR3 loop reads CSALERPNSNQPQHF. The CDR3 region has the DNA TGCAGTGCCCTAGAGAGGCCGAATAGCAATCAGCCCCAGCATTTT.

This clonotype has a handful of counts. The chain uses TRBV6-1 and TRBJ2-7; D gene unclear. Looked up from germline, CDR1 is MNHNS and CDR2 is SASEGT. Trimming took off 4 bases at V and 5 bases at J, with 18 bases between the two ends. The length of the CDR3 is 15 residues. The CDR3 loop reads CASSGKDGGLHEQYF. The CDR3 DNA is TGTGCCAGCAGTGGAAAGGACGGCGGTCTCCACGAGCAGTACTTC.

This clonotype came up many times. The V gene is TRBV19, the J gene TRBJ1-1; D not resolved. The CDR3 has 14 residues. Germline CDR1 and CDR2: LNHDA and SQIVND (reference sequence). Trimming shortened V by 2 bases and J by 6 bases, and 13 bases separated the two germline ends. In DNA, the CDR3 is TGTGCCAGTAGTATACTCGGAGTTCTACCTGAAGCTTTCTTT. This translates into CASSILGVLPEAFF.

This clonotype was observed at least ten times. The V and J genes are TRBV7-6 and TRBJ2-2; D is possibly TRBD2 (5 bases). CDR1 is SGHVS and CDR2 is FNYEAQ in the germline V gene. The CDR3 extends over 13 amino acids. V was clipped by 5 bases and J by 3 bases, with 7 bases between them. The CDR3: CASSLGDTGELFF. The CDR3 nucleotides read TGTGCCAGCAGCCTCGGGGACACCGGGGAGCTGTTTTTT.

Note on this clonotype: A much larger clone differs by one base, so this may be a read error. V gene TRBV28 combines with J gene TRBJ1-1, with D hard to call. The CDR3 sequence is 15 residues long. Looked up from germline, CDR1 is MDHEN and CDR2 is SYDVKM. The CDR3 DNA reads as TGTGCCAGCAGTTCCCGTCCCTCCCTGCGGACTGAAGTTTTCTTT. Residues: CASSSRPSLRTEVFF.

This clonotype was detected only once. J is TRBJ2-7 and V is TRBV5-5, with unresolved D. V dropped 4 bases and J dropped 5 bases, with 10 bases sitting between them. The length of the CDR3 is 12 residues. The germline V gene encodes CDR1 SGHKS and CDR2 YYEKEE (reference sequence). CDR3 in amino acids: CASSPVYHEQYF. The CDR3 DNA reads as TGTGCCAGCAGCCCCGTTTACCACGAGCAGTACTTC.

The chain is built from TRBV6-6 and TRBJ2-7; 13 nucleotides line up with TRBD2. Germline V lookup: CDR1 MNHNY, CDR2 SVGAGI (reference sequence). The V gene end was trimmed by 5 bases and the J gene end by 5 bases; junction bases not matched to a gene: 15. The CDR3 extends over 18 amino acids. The CDR3 sequence is CASSAGTSGVYVGDEQYF. CDR3 DNA: TGTGCCAGCAGTGCCGGGACTAGCGGGGTTTACGTCGGCGACGAGCAGTACTTC.

This clonotype was recorded many times. The chain couples TRBV7-2 to TRBJ2-3; no firm D call. The germline CDR1 and CDR2 sequences are SGHTA and FQGNSA. CDR3 size: 12 residues. Trimming removed 11 bases at V and 5 bases at J, with 14 bases between. CDR3: CASGFSRDTQYF. The CDR3 bases are TGTGCCTCCGGATTTTCACGAGATACGCAGTATTTT.

The J gene is TRBJ1-6, the V gene TRBV28; 7 nucleotides align to TRBD1. The germline V gene encodes CDR1 MDHEN and CDR2 SYDVKM. V trimming: 7 bases; J trimming: 6 bases; junction bases outside the gene matches: 6. The CDR3 contains 14 residues. The CDR3 loop is CASISGQSNSPLHF. The CDR3 DNA reads TGTGCCAGCATTTCGGGACAGAGTAATTCACCCCTCCACTTT.

This clonotype occurred a few times. The CDR3 DNA reads as TGCAGCGTTGTACAGGTGGGAGTTTCCTACAATGAGCAGTTCTTC. Its translation is CSVVQVGVSYNEQFF. The rearrangement uses TRBV29-1 and TRBJ2-1; D tentatively reads TRBD1 or TRBD2 (5 bases each). Germline CDR1 and CDR2: SQVTM and ANQGSEA. V was trimmed by 4 bases and J by 1 base, leaving 14 bases between them. The CDR3 is 15 amino acids.

CDR3 sequence (DNA): TGTGCCAGCTCGGGTCAGAACACTGAAGCTTTCTTT. Its protein is CASSGQNTEAFF. The rearrangement links TRBV18 to TRBJ1-1; D gene unclear. Germline V gives CDR1 KGHSH, CDR2 LQKENI. The CDR3 spans 12 residues. The V gene lost 6 bases and the J gene lost 1 base, with 6 bases spanning the gap.

This clonotype was detected ten times or more. The V gene is TRBV27, the J gene TRBJ1-1; D is unclear. Germline V gives CDR1 MNHEY, CDR2 SMNVEV (reference sequence). V lost 5 bases and J lost 6, with 13 bases in between. This CDR3 spans 13 amino acids. CDR3 amino acids: CASSPRGGAEAFF. CDR3 DNA sequence: TGTGCCAGCAGTCCCCGGGGTGGGGCTGAAGCTTTCTTT.

This clonotype was seen repeatedly, ten times or more. The CDR3 reads CASSYSWDNYNSPLHF. DNA of the CDR3: TGTGCCAGCAGTTACTCCTGGGACAACTATAATTCACCCCTCCACTTT. V gene TRBV6-5 combines with J gene TRBJ1-6; a possible D gene is TRBD1 (6 bases). The germline V gene encodes CDR1 MNHEY and CDR2 SVGAGI. The CDR3 has 16 residues. Deletions cut 0 bases from V and 3 bases from J, with 9 bases between.

The sample holds a few counts of this clonotype. V gene TRBV2 combines with J gene TRBJ2-4; either TRBD1 or TRBD2 may supply D (5 bases each). The CDR3 is made up of 15 amino acids. V lost 4 bases to trimming and J lost 8 bases, with 18 bases between them. CDR1 and CDR2 from the germline V gene are SNHLY and FYNNEI. The CDR3 sequence: CASSVRFRVGDIQYF. The CDR3 coding sequence is TGTGCCAGCAGTGTAAGGTTTCGGGTGGGGGACATTCAGTACTTC.

This clonotype was picked up a small number of times. This CDR3 is CASLGEGPYNEQFF. The DNA of the CDR3 is TGTGCCAGCCTGGGCGAGGGGCCCTACAATGAGCAGTTCTTC. The J gene is TRBJ2-1, the V gene TRBV14; D possibly uses TRBD1 or TRBD2 (5 bases each). V was pared by 8 bases and J by 2 bases, with 13 bases between. Looked up from germline, CDR1 is SGHDN and CDR2 is FVKESK. The CDR3 length is 14 residues.

At least ten counts were recorded for this clonotype. The chain combines TRBV11-2 with TRBJ2-7; D perhaps matches TRBD1 (5 bases). Between the trimmed V and J ends, which lost 0 bases and 2 bases, there was a span of 8 bases. Per germline, CDR1 SGHAT and CDR2 FQNNGV. The CDR3 loop spans 14 amino acids. As DNA, the CDR3 is TGTGCCAGCAGCTTAGACAGGGCCCCCTACGAGCAGTACTTC. Protein: CASSLDRAPYEQYF.

This clonotype occurred a few times. The chain employs TRBV6-2 or TRBV6-3 and TRBJ2-1; 13 bases match TRBD2. The CDR3 sequence is 14 residues long. The J segment lost 8 bases and the V segment lost 6 bases, leaving 4 bases of the junction unmatched. CDR1 is MNHEY, CDR2 SVGEGT, per germline. This chain's CDR3 is CASSTSGGAYEQFF. CDR3 coding DNA: TGTGCCAGCAGCACTAGCGGGGGGGCCTATGAGCAGTTCTTC.

This clonotype has a count of ten or more. V is TRBV28 and J is TRBJ1-6; the D is unclear. Germline CDR1 and CDR2: MDHEN and SYDVKM. V lost 3 bases and J lost 4, with 7 bases in between. The CDR3 extends over 14 amino acids. CDR3 coding DNA: TGTGCCAGCAGTTTGGAACAGTATAATTCACCCCTCCACTTT. It yields the protein CASSLEQYNSPLHF. Full variable domain (missing parts from reference TRBV28 and TRBJ1-6): DVKVTQSSRYLVKRTGEKVFLECVQDMDHENMFWYRQDPGLGLRLIYFSYDVKMKEKGDIPEGYSVSREKKERFSLILESASTNQTSMYLCASSLEQYNSPLHFGNGTRLTVT.

This clonotype was seen only a few times. The chain combines TRBV29-1 with TRBJ2-5; 10 bases line up with TRBD1. The CDR3 length is 15 residues. The junction had 6 bases not matched to a gene; V was cut back by 4 bases and J by 1 base. CDR1 and CDR2 from the germline V gene are SQVTM and ANQGSEA. This chain's CDR3 is CSVAGGQGSQETQYF. Here the CDR3 DNA reads TGCAGCGTTGCCGGGGGACAGGGGTCCCAAGAGACCCAGTACTTC.

V is TRBV7-9 and J is TRBJ2-5; D ambiguous. This CDR3 region has 15 residues. Deletions cut 2 bases from V and 1 base from J, with 11 bases between. Looked up from germline, CDR1 is SEHNR and CDR2 is FQNEAQ (reference sequence). CDR3 sequence reads: CASSLLADPQETQYF. The CDR3 DNA reads as TGTGCCAGCAGCTTATTGGCAGACCCCCAAGAGACCCAGTACTTC.

This clonotype showed up many times. V is TRBV19 and J is TRBJ2-5; D is uncertain. CDR3 length equals 13 residues. V dropped 7 bases and J dropped 3 bases, with 12 bases sitting between them. CDR1 LNHDA and CDR2 SQIVND come from the germline V gene (reference sequence). The CDR3 DNA follows: TGTGCCAGTAAGGACCATTTTGAAGAGACCCAGTACTTC. This gives the protein CASKDHFEETQYF.

In its sample, this clonotype was seen many times. The gene calls are TRBV29-1 and TRBJ2-2; D gene uncertain. CDR3 length equals 12 residues. The germline V gene has CDR1 SQVTM and CDR2 ANQGSEA. V lost 3 bases and J 7 bases, leaving 9 bases between the germline ends. The CDR3: CSVDTIYGELFF. CDR3 DNA: TGCAGCGTTGACACAATATACGGGGAGCTGTTTTTT.

This chain uses TRBV7-2 with TRBJ2-3; D uncertain. The V and J ends lost 1 base and 4 bases respectively, with 12 bases between them. Germline V gives CDR1 SGHTA, CDR2 FQGNSA. This CDR3 is 15 amino acids long. CDR3 bases: TGTGCCAGCAGCTTAGAGGCAGCCCGGGCAGATACGCAGTATTTT. The encoded protein is CASSLEAARADTQYF.

The genes are TRBV20-1 and TRBJ2-1, with TRBD1 matching over 9 bases. The CDR3 sequence is 14 residues long. From germline, CDR1 is DFQATT and CDR2 SNEGSKA (reference sequence). V shed 3 bases and J 1 base; nucleotides not matched to a gene: 1. CDR3 bases: TGCAGTGCTAGGACAGGGGGGTCCTACAATGAGCAGTTCTTC. This encodes CSARTGGSYNEQFF.

V and J are TRBV7-9 and TRBJ1-1; TRBD1 matches 9 bases. The J segment lost 1 base and the V segment lost 5 bases, leaving 5 bases of the junction unmatched. This CDR3 region has 15 residues. CDR1 is SEHNR and CDR2 is FQNEAQ in the germline V gene (reference sequence). CDR3 DNA: TGTGCCAGCAGCCAACAGGGGGCGCGGAACACTGAAGCTTTCTTT. This translates into CASSQQGARNTEAFF.

This clonotype appeared many times. The chain has TRBV7-9 and TRBJ2-3, with TRBD2 identical over 13 bases. This CDR3 has 21 residues. V gave up 4 bases and J gave up 1 base; unmatched junction bases: 17. Looked up from germline, CDR1 is SEHNR and CDR2 is FQNEAQ (reference sequence). The CDR3 protein is CASSSRLTSGGLPYRTDTQYF. The CDR3 bases are TGTGCCAGCAGCTCTCGTCTGACTAGCGGGGGGCTCCCTTATCGCACAGATACGCAGTATTTT.

This clonotype has a count of ten or more. The chain employs TRBV29-1 and TRBJ2-5; TRBD1 matches at 7 bases. This CDR3 contains 13 residues. The V and J ends lost 6 bases and 3 bases, in that order; junction bases with no gene match: 7. Germline V gene sequence: CDR1 SQVTM, CDR2 ANQGSEA. The CDR3 DNA reads as TGCAGCGTCGCAGGGGGTTCCGAAGAGACCCAGTACTTC. It translates to CSVAGGSEETQYF.

This clonotype was seen more than once but under ten times. The chain carries TRBV29-1 and TRBJ2-3, with 8 positions matching TRBD2. Germline loops: CDR1 SQVTM, CDR2 ANQGSEA. J gave up 4 bases and V 7 bases, and 13 bases lay outside the gene matches. This CDR3 contains 15 residues. The CDR3 protein is CSDRQSGGSSDTQYF. Here the CDR3 DNA reads TGCAGCGACCGCCAAAGCGGGGGATCGTCAGATACGCAGTATTTT.

The chain has TRBV5-1 and TRBJ2-5; 10 bases agree with TRBD2. CDR1 SGHRS and CDR2 YFSETQ come from the germline V gene. J gave up 0 bases and V 9 bases, and 8 bases lay outside the gene matches. The CDR3 has 15 amino acids. The CDR3 DNA reads as TGCGCCACCACGGGTAGCGGGGGGTACCAAGAGACCCAGTACTTC. Translating gives CATTGSGGYQETQYF. The full variable domain, completed using reference TRBV5-1 and TRBJ2-5, is KAGVTQTPRYLIKTRGQQVTLSCSPISGHRSVSWYQQTPGQGLQFLFEYFSETQRNKGNFPGRFSGRQFSNSRSEMNVSTLELGDSALYLCATTGSGGYQETQYFGPGTRLLVL.

This clonotype has at least ten counts. The chain links TRBV5-6 to TRBJ1-5, with D maybe TRBD1 (5 bases). The CDR3 runs 17 residues. Germline CDR1 is SGHDT and CDR2 is YYEEEE. Trimming removed 7 bases at V and 2 bases at J, with 22 bases between. The CDR3 coding sequence is TGTGCCAGCGGACACGGTGGCACATCGAGGGGCAATCAGCCCCAGCATTTT. Protein sequence: CASGHGGTSRGNQPQHF.

This clonotype was observed at least ten times. The rearrangement links TRBV2 to TRBJ2-5; D is possibly TRBD2 (5 bases). The CDR3 is 15 residues long. The germline gives CDR1 SNHLY, CDR2 FYNNEI. Trimming removed 8 bases from V and 4 bases from J, with 20 bases in between. The CDR3 region has the DNA TGTGCCAGCGGTTCCCTCCTAGCTGGAGGAGAGACCCAGTACTTC. Translating it yields CASGSLLAGGETQYF. The full variable domain, its missing parts supplied by reference TRBV2 and TRBJ2-5, is EPEVTQTPSHQVTQMGQEVILRCVPISNHLYFYWYRQILGQKVEFLVSFYNNEISEKSEIFDDQFSVERPDGSNFTLKIRSTKLEDSAMYFCASGSLLAGGETQYFGPGTRLLVL.

The chain employs TRBV9 and TRBJ2-1; 14 bases match TRBD2. The V gene's germline CDR1 is SGDLS and CDR2 YYNGEE. The CDR3 has 17 residues. Trimming took 0 bases from V and 4 from J; bases not matched to a gene: 3. DNA for the CDR3: TGTGCCAGCAGCGTAGGACTAGCGGGGGGGCCTTACAATGAGCAGTTCTTC. Its translation is CASSVGLAGGPYNEQFF.